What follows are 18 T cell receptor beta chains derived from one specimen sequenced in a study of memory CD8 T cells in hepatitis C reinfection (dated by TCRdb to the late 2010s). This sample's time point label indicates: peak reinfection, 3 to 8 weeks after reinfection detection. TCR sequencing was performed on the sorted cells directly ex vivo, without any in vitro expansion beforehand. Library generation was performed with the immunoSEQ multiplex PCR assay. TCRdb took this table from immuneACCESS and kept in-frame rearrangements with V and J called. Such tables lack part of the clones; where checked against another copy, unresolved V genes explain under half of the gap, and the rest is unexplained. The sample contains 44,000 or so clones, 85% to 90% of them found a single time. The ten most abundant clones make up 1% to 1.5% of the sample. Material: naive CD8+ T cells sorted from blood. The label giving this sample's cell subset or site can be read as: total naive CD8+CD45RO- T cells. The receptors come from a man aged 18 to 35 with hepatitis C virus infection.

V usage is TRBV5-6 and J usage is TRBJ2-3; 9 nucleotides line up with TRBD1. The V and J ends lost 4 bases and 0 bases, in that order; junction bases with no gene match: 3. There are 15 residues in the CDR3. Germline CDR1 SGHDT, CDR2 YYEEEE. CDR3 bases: TGTGCCAGCAGCGGGACAGGGTCGAGCACAGATACGCAGTATTTT. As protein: CASSGTGSSTDTQYF.

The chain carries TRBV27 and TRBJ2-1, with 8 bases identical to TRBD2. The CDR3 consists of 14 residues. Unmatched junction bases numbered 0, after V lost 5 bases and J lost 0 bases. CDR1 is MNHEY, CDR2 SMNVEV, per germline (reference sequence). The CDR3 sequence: CASSSGSSYNEQFF. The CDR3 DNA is TGTGCCAGCAGTAGCGGGAGCTCCTACAATGAGCAGTTCTTC.

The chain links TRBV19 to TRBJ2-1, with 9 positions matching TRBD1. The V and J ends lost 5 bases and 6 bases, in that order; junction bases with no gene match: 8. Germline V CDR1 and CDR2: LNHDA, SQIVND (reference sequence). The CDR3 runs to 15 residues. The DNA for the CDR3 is TGTGCCAGTAGTTCCGACGGGACAGGGTTCAATGAGCAGTTCTTC. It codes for CASSSDGTGFNEQFF.

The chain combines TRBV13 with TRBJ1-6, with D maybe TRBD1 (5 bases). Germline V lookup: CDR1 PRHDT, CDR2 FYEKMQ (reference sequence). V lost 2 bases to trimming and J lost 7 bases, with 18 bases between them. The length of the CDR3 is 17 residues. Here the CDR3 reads CASSLTSSGLQNSPLHF. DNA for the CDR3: TGTGCCAGCAGCTTAACCTCATCGGGACTGCAAAATTCACCCCTCCACTTT.

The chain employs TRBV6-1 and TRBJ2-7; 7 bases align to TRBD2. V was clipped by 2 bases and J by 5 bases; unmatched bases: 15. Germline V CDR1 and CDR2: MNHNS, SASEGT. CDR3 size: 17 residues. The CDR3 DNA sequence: TGTGCCAGCAGTGAAACGAATGGGGGAGGGCCTTTCGACGAGCAGTACTTC. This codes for CASSETNGGGPFDEQYF.

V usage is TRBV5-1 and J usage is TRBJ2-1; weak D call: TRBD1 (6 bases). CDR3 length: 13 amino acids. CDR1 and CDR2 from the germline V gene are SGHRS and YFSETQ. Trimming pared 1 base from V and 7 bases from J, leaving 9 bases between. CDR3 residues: CASSLTGMNEQFF. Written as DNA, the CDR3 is TGCGCCAGCAGCTTGACAGGGATGAATGAGCAGTTCTTC.

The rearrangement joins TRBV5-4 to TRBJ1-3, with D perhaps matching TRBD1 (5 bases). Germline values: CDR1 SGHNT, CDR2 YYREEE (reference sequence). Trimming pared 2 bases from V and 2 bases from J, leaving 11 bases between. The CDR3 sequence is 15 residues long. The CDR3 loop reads CASSFVGEAGNTIYF. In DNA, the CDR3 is TGTGCCAGCAGCTTTGTAGGGGAGGCTGGAAACACCATATATTTT.

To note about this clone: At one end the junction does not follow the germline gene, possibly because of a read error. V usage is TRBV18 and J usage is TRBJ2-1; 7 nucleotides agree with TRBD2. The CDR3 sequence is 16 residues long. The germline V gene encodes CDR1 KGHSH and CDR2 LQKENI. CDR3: CASSSPSAGVENEQFF. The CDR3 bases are TGTGCCAGCTCATCACCTTCGGCGGGAGTAGAAAATGAGCAGTTCTTC.

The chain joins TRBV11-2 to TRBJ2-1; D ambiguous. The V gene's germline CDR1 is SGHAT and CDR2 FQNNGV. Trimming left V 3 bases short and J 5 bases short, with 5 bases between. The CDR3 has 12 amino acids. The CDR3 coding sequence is TGTGCCAGCAGCTTGGCCAACAATGAGCAGTTCTTC. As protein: CASSLANNEQFF.

CDR3 in amino acids: CASVGGSTDTQYF. The CDR3 nucleotides read TGTGCCAGCGTGGGGGGGAGCACAGATACGCAGTATTTT. The V gene is TRBV6-1, the J gene TRBJ2-3; 7 bases align to TRBD2. This CDR3 contains 13 residues. V shed 8 bases, J shed 0 bases, and the junction held 2 bases outside the gene matches. The V gene's germline CDR1 is MNHNS and CDR2 SASEGT.

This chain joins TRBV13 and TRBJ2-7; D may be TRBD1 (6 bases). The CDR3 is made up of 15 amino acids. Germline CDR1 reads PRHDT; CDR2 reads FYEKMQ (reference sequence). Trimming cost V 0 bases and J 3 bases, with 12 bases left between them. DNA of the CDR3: TGTGCCAGCAGCTTAGGTAGAGGGGGACACTACGAGCAGTACTTC. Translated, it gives CASSLGRGGHYEQYF.

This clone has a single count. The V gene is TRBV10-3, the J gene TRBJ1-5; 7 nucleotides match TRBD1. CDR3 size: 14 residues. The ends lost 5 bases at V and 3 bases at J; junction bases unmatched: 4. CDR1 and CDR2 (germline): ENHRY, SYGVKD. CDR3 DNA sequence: TGTGCCATCAGTCGGGACAGCCCCAATCAGCCCCAGCATTTT. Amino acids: CAISRDSPNQPQHF.

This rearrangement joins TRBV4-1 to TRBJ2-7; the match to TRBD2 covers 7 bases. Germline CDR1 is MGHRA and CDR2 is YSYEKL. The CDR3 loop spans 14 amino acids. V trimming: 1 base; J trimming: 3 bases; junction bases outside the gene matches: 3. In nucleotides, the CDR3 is TGCGCCAGCAGCCAAGTAACGGGAGGCTACGAGCAGTACTTC. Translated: CASSQVTGGYEQYF.

The CDR3 sequence is CASSIREAAYPNTEAFF. The CDR3 coding sequence is TGTGCCAGTAGTATTAGGGAGGCAGCTTATCCCAACACTGAAGCTTTCTTT. This rearrangement joins TRBV19 to TRBJ1-1; D is undetermined. There are 17 residues in the CDR3. With 3 bases removed from V and 2 bases from J, the gap between germline ends came to 19 bases. The germline V gene encodes CDR1 LNHDA and CDR2 SQIVND (reference sequence).

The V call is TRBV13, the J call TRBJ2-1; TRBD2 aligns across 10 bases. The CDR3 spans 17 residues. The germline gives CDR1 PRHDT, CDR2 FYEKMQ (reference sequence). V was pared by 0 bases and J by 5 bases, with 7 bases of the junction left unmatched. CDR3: CASSLGPLAGADNEQFF. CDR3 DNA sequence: TGTGCCAGCAGCTTAGGACCGCTAGCGGGGGCTGACAATGAGCAGTTCTTC.

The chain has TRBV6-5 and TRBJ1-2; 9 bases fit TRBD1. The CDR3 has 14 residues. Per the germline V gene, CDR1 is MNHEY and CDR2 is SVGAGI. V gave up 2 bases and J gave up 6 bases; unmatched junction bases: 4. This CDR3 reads CASSYGGQGDGYTF. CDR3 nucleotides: TGTGCCAGCAGTTACGGGGGACAGGGAGATGGCTACACCTTC.

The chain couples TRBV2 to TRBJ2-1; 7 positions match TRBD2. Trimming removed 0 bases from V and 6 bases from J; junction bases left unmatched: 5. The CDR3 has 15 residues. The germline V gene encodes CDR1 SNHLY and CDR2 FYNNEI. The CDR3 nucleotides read TGTGCCAGCAGTGAAGCGTCTAGCGGCCTCAATGAGCAGTTCTTC. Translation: CASSEASSGLNEQFF. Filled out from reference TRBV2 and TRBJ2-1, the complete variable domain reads EPEVTQTPSHQVTQMGQEVILRCVPISNHLYFYWYRQILGQKVEFLVSFYNNEISEKSEIFDDQFSVERPDGSNFTLKIRSTKLEDSAMYFCASSEASSGLNEQFFGPGTRLTVL.

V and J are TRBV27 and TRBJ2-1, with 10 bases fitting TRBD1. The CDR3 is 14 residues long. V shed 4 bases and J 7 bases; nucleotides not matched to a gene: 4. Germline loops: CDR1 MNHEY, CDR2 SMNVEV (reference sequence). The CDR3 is CASSWTGGVNEQFF. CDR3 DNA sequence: TGTGCCAGCAGTTGGACAGGGGGGGTGAATGAGCAGTTCTTC.